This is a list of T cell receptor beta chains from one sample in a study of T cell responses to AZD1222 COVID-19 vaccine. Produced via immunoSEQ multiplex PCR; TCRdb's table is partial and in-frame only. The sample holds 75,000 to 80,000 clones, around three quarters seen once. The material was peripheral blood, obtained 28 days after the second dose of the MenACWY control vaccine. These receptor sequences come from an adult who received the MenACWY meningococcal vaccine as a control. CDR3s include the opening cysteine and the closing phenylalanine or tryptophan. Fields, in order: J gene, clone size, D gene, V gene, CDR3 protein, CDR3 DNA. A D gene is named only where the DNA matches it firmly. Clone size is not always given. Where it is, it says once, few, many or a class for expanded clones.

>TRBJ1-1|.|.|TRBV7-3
CASSSTRGTEAFF
TGTGCCAGCAGCTCGACAAGGGGGACTGAAGCTTTCTTT
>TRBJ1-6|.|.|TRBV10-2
CASSESGSGNSPLHF
TGCGCCAGCAGTGAGTCGGGCTCAGGAAATTCACCCCTCCACTTT
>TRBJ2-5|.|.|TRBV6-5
CATRRFAGETQYF
TGTGCCACCCGAAGGTTCGCCGGAGAGACCCAGTACTTC
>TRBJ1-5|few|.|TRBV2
CASSEEIQPQHF
TGTGCCAGCAGTGAAGAAATCCAGCCCCAGCATTTT
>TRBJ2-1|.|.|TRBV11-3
CASSLDSSYNEQFF
TGTGCCAGCAGCTTAGATTCGAGCTACAATGAGCAGTTCTTC
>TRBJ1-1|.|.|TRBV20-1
CSARSGTEAFF
TGCAGTGCTAGGAGCGGAACTGAAGCTTTCTTT
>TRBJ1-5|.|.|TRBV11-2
CASSLVAGQPQHF
TGTGCCAGCAGCTTAGTGGCAGGACAGCCCCAGCATTTT
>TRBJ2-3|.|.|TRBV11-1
CASRRQASTDTQYF
TGTGCCAGCAGACGACAGGCGAGCACAGATACGCAGTATTTT
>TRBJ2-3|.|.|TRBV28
CASQGERESDTQYF
TGTGCCAGTCAGGGGGAGCGGGAGTCAGATACGCAGTATTTT
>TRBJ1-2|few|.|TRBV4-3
CASSQVDGPYGYTF
TGCGCCAGCAGCCAAGTCGACGGCCCCTATGGCTACACCTTC
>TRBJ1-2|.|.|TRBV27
CASSNPGSGYTF
TGTGCCAGCAGTAACCCAGGCTCCGGCTACACCTTC
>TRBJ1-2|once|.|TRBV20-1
CSTLTGYGYTF
TGCAGTACACTCACTGGGTATGGCTACACCTTC
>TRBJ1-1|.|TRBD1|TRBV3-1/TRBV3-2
CASSRTQGAGAEAFF
TGTGCCAGCAGCCGAACACAGGGGGCGGGTGCTGAAGCTTTCTTT
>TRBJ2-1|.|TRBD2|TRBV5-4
CASSSPGLAGGYNEQFF
TGTGCCAGCAGCTCACCGGGACTAGCGGGGGGCTACAATGAGCAGTTCTTC
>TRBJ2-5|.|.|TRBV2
CASSEEMRETQYF
TGTGCCAGCAGTGAGGAAATGCGAGAGACCCAGTACTTC
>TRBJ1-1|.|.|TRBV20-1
CSASRLTGNTEAFF
TGCAGTGCTAGTCGTTTAACAGGGAACACTGAAGCTTTCTTT
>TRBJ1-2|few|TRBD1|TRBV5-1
CASSLSGGPDGYTF
TGCGCCAGCAGCTTGTCAGGGGGACCCGATGGCTACACCTTC
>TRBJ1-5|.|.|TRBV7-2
CASSLEGTANQPQHF
TGTGCCAGCAGCTTAGAAGGTACAGCAAATCAGCCCCAGCATTTT
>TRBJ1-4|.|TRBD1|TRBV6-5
CASSSRTGGNEKLFF
TGTGCCAGCAGCTCCCGGACAGGGGGAAATGAAAAACTGTTTTTT
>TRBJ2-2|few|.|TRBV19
CASSRGLGELFF
TGTGCCAGTAGCAGGGGTCTCGGGGAGCTGTTTTTT
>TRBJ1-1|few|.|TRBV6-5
CASRGRMNTEAFF
TGTGCCAGCAGGGGACGGATGAACACTGAAGCTTTCTTT
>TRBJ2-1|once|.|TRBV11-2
CASSLIAAEQFF
TGTGCCAGCAGCTTAATTGCGGCTGAGCAGTTCTTC
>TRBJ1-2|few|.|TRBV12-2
CASRLARPQGNYGYTF
TGTGCAAGTCGCTTAGCTCGTCCACAAGGTAACTATGGCTACACCTTC
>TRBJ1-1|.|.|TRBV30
CAWSPLNTEAFF
TGTGCCTGGAGCCCGTTAAACACTGAAGCTTTCTTT
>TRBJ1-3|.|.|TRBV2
CASTPAGGGNTIYF
TGTGCCAGCACCCCTGCTGGGGGTGGAAACACCATATATTTT
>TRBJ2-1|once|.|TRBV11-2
CASSLSPAGNEQFF
TGTGCCAGCAGCTTAAGTCCAGCGGGCAATGAGCAGTTCTTC
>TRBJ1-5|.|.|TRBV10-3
CAISEDRGHQPQHF
TGTGCCATCAGTGAGGATAGGGGACATCAGCCCCAGCATTTT
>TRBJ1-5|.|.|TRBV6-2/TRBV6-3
CASSYGTVDVQAQHF
TGTGCCAGCAGTTACGGGACTGTTGACGTGCAAGCCCAGCATTTT
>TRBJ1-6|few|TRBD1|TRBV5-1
CASSPDVTGDNSPLHF
TGCGCCAGCAGCCCGGACGTGACAGGGGATAATTCACCCCTCCACTTT
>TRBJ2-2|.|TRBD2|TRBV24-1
CATSDSGTSISRELFF
TGTGCCACCAGTGATTCCGGGACTAGCATTTCCCGGGAGCTGTTTTTT
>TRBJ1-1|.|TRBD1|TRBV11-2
CASSLQGGGNTEAFF
TGTGCCAGCAGCTTGCAGGGGGGTGGGAACACTGAAGCTTTCTTT
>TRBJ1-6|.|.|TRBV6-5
CASTFRDNSPLHF
TGTGCCAGCACCTTCCGAGATAATTCACCCCTCCACTTT
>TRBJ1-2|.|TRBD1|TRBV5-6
CASSRPGQNYGYTF
TGTGCCAGCAGTCGCCCGGGACAGAACTATGGCTACACCTTC
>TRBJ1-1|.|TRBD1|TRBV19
CASRDRGQNTEAFF
TGTGCCAGTAGGGACAGGGGACAGAACACTGAAGCTTTCTTT
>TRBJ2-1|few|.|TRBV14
CASSRRAGLRDNEQFF
TGTGCCAGCAGCCGAAGGGCCGGGTTAAGGGACAATGAGCAGTTCTTC
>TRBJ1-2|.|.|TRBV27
CASSARQTHGYTF
TGTGCCAGCAGTGCGCGACAAACGCATGGCTACACCTTC
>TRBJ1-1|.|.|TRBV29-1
CSASEGRPSTEAFF
TGCAGCGCTAGCGAAGGGAGGCCGAGCACTGAAGCTTTCTTT
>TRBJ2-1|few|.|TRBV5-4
CASSFNVDNEQFF
TGTGCCAGCAGCTTCAACGTAGACAATGAGCAGTTCTTC
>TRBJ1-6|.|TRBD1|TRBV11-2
CASSSVGTGNSPLHF
TGTGCCAGCAGCTCAGTAGGGACAGGAAATTCACCCCTCCACTTT
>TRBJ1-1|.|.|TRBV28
CASSFVRKNTEAFF
TGTGCCAGCAGTTTTGTCAGAAAGAACACTGAAGCTTTCTTT
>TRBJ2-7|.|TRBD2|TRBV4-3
CASSQAFSGGSPYEQYF
TGCGCCAGCAGCCAAGCGTTTAGCGGGGGGTCCCCCTACGAGCAGTACTTC
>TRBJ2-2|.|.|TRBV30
CAWSVLDGGTGELFF
TGTGCCTGGAGTGTACTTGACGGAGGCACCGGGGAGCTGTTTTTT
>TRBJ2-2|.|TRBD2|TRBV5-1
CASSGITTSVGELFF
TGCGCCAGCAGCGGCATAACGACTAGCGTGGGGGAGCTGTTTTTT
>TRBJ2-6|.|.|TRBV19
CASSKLGGRGANVLTF
TGTGCCAGTAGCAAGCTCGGGGGTCGTGGGGCCAACGTCCTGACTTTC